The 8 T cell receptor beta chains below all came from one sample that was sequenced in a study of cytomegalovirus exposure and HLA in healthy donors (dated by TCRdb to the late 2010s). Library prep was done by the immunoSEQ multiplex PCR assay. The multiplex PCR relied on a mix of 60 forward primers for TCR Vbeta segments and 13 reverse primers for TCR Jbeta segments. TCRdb retrieved this table from immuneACCESS and kept in-frame rearrangements only. Not all clones are present; in checked studies, unresolved V genes account for under half, and no reason is known for the remainder. The table for this sample lists tens of thousands of clones; approximately 68% of them were counted only once. Of the sample, under 6% falls within the top ten clones. What was sequenced was PBMCs. These receptors came from a boy younger than 18 in good health and CMV-seropositive.

This rearrangement joins TRBV20-1 to TRBJ2-3, with unresolved D. From germline, CDR1 is DFQATT and CDR2 SNEGSKA (reference sequence). The length of the CDR3 is 11 residues. V was trimmed by 6 bases and J by 2 bases, leaving 6 bases between them. CDR3 coding DNA: TGCAGTGCCGCCTACACAGATACGCAGTATTTT. Its translation is CSAAYTDTQYF.

The chain couples TRBV30 to TRBJ2-1; D is possibly TRBD2 (5 bases). From germline, CDR1 is GTSNPN and CDR2 SVGIG (reference sequence). V was clipped by 7 bases and J by 9 bases, with 13 bases between them. This CDR3 comprises 11 residues. CDR3 DNA: TGTGCCTCCGAAGTGAGCGGTGAGCAGTTCTTC. It is translated as CASEVSGEQFF.

This clone was observed a handful of times. V gene TRBV19 combines with J gene TRBJ1-5; the D gene is possibly TRBD1 (5 bases). CDR1 and CDR2 from the germline V gene are LNHDA and SQIVND (reference sequence). Trimming removed 6 bases from V and 5 bases from J, with 17 bases in between. The CDR3 runs 15 residues. The CDR3, as DNA: TGTGCCAGTAGAGATGGGGGGGGATTGGATCAGCCCCAGCATTTT. Translating gives CASRDGGGLDQPQHF. The whole variable domain, filled in from reference TRBV19 and TRBJ1-5, reads DGGITQSPKYLFRKEGQNVTLSCEQNLNHDAMYWYRQDPGQGLRLIYYSQIVNDFQKGDIAEGYSVSREKKESFPLTVTSAQKNPTAFYLCASRDGGGLDQPQHFGDGTRLSIL.

This rearrangement joins TRBV19 to TRBJ1-2; TRBD1 might be the D (5 bases). V lost 3 bases and J lost 6, with 17 bases in between. This CDR3 has 15 residues. Germline V gives CDR1 LNHDA, CDR2 SQIVND (reference sequence). This CDR3 is CASSMFQGLQNGYTF. CDR3 DNA: TGTGCCAGTAGTATGTTTCAGGGCCTGCAGAATGGCTACACCTTC.

The chain has TRBV7-9 and TRBJ2-1; TRBD1 matches at 7 bases. Germline CDR1 is SEHNR and CDR2 is FQNEAQ (reference sequence). J was trimmed by 7 bases and V by 5 bases; bases with no gene match: 8. The length of the CDR3 is 14 residues. CDR3 nucleotides: TGTGCCAGCAGCCCGTGGACAGGTAGGAATGAGCAGTTCTTC. Protein: CASSPWTGRNEQFF.

V usage is TRBV12-5 and J usage is TRBJ2-2; a weak D match, TRBD2 (7 bases). V lost 5 bases, J lost 3 bases, and 19 bases lay in between. The CDR3 totals 17 residues. Germline values: CDR1 LGHNT, CDR2 FRNRAP. The CDR3 spells CASGLPRGGGDTGELFF. CDR3 bases: TGTGCTAGTGGTCTACCCCGTGGAGGGGGGGACACCGGGGAGCTGTTTTTT.

The chain has TRBV25-1 and TRBJ2-5; D possibly corresponds to TRBD2 (6 bases). The ends were cut back, 3 bases at V and 4 bases at J, with 12 bases in the middle. The CDR3 totals 14 residues. CDR1 is MGHDK and CDR2 is SYGVNS in the germline V gene. The CDR3 DNA is TGTGCCAGCAGTGACCTGGGACTCGCAGAGACCCAGTACTTC. Its translation is CASSDLGLAETQYF.

Comment on this clone: Germline is not matched at one junction end, which may reflect a read error. The chain couples TRBV5-1 to TRBJ1-2, with 9 bases fitting TRBD1. CDR1 is SGHRS, CDR2 YFSETQ, per germline. The CDR3 totals 14 residues. The chain's CDR3 is CASSSDRGGYGYPF. The CDR3 nucleotides are TGCGCCAGCAGCTCGGACAGGGGAGGTTATGGCTACCCCTTC.